This TCR beta chain was sequenced for a study of human T cells and chemical hapten exposure. Study-wide points: TCRs at high frequency, those above 1 in 1000, did not change with DPC sensitization.

Library preparation tagged each individual cDNA molecule with a unique molecular identifier. Per the original data handling: Per sample, the median was 95,638 TCRs, with values from around 24,000 to 710,000. TCRdb recomputed calls from the RACE reads with MiXCR, one row per CDR3 protein. The V and J calls reflect TCRdb's pipeline rather than the authors' work. Of around 200,000 distinct CDR3 sequences listed, 24% are singletons. Specified time point: patch test 3, about 24 weeks after DPC sensitization. Described treatment: therapeutic diphenylcyclopropenone sensitization with weekly scalp DPC. The CDR3 contains 19 residues. J was trimmed by 3 bases and V by 7 bases; bases with no gene match: 12. Germline CDR1 MDHEN, CDR2 SYDVKM. In regard to this clonotype: The antigen is unknown.

Sequenced here: whole blood, sampled in connection with sensitization to the hapten diphenylcyclopropenone (DPC). The rearrangement joins TRBV28 to TRBJ2-1; 16 bases agree with TRBD2. The sequence came from a woman aged 40 to 50 with alopecia areata. Some clones in this sample may be carry-over from other donors' samples. CDR3 coding DNA: TGTGCCAGCACCCCCGCGGGACTAGCGGGAGGGAACGGCTACAATGAGCAGTTCTTC. It translates to CASTPAGLAGGNGYNEQFF. Supplemented by reference TRBV28 and TRBJ2-1, the full variable domain reads DVKVTQSSRYLVKRTGEKVFLECVQDMDHENMFWYRQDPGLGLRLIYFSYDVKMKEKGDIPEGYSVSREKKERFSLILESASTNQTSMYLCASTPAGLAGGNGYNEQFFGPGTRLTVL.